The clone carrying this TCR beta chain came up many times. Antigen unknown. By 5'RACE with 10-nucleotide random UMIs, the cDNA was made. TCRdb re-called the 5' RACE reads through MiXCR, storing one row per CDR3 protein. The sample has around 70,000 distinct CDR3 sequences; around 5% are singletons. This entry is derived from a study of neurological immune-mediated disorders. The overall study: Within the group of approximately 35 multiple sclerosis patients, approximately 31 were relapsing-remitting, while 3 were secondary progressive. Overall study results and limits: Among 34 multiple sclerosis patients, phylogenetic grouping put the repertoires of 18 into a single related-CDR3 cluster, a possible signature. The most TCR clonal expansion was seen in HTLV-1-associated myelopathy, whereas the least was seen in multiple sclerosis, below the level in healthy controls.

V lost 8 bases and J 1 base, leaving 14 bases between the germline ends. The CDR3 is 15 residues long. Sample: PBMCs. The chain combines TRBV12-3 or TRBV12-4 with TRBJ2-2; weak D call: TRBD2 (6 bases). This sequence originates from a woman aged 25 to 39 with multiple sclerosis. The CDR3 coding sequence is TGTGCCAGCGCCACGGGTAGCGGGAACACCGGGGAGCTGTTTTTT. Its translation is CASATGSGNTGELFF.